What follows are 7 T cell receptor beta chains derived from one specimen sequenced in a study of memory CD4+ T cells and cytomegalovirus serostatus. The repertoire was sequenced with immunoSEQ multiplex PCR; TCRdb's copy has only in-frame clones and lacks some. Of about 57,000 clones in the sample, roughly four fifths were seen once. Single viable CD3+CD4+CD8-CD45RO+ cells were sorted as the memory CD4+ T cells. The source material was memory CD4+ T cells from blood. The receptors were sampled from an adult in good health and CMV-seronegative.

The chain is built from TRBV30 and TRBJ2-5; D might be TRBD1 (7 bases). Germline CDR1 and CDR2: GTSNPN and SVGIG (reference sequence). CDR3 length: 18 amino acids. V gave up 1 base and J gave up 1 base, with 22 bases separating them. In DNA, the CDR3 is TGTGCCTGGAGTGGGGCAGGGGGGATCGGAGGGTTCCAAGAGACCCAGTACTTC. Amino acids: CAWSGAGGIGGFQETQYF.

The rearrangement links TRBV5-1 to TRBJ2-2; D unclear. V was shortened by 0 bases and J by 7 bases, with 4 bases between the two germline ends. This CDR3 has 12 residues. In germline, CDR1 is SGHRS, CDR2 YFSETQ. The CDR3 DNA sequence: TGCGCCAGCAGCTTGGGATACGGGGAGCTGTTTTTT. Translation gives CASSLGYGELFF.

The chain has TRBV25-1 and TRBJ1-2; 8 nucleotides match TRBD1. This CDR3 has 11 amino acids. CDR1 is MGHDK and CDR2 is SYGVNS in the germline V gene. V lost 10 bases and J lost 8; bases outside the gene matches: 6. The CDR3 nucleotides are TGTGCCACCGAGGACAGGGAGGGCTACACCTTC. This encodes CATEDREGYTF.

The chain recombines TRBV11-2 with TRBJ1-1; D gene unclear. CDR3 length equals 13 residues. Germline CDR1 SGHAT, CDR2 FQNNGV. Trimming took 5 bases from V and 8 from J, leaving 15 bases between them. The CDR3 spells CASSPGRLYEAFF. As DNA, the CDR3 is TGTGCCAGCAGCCCCGGACGGCTATACGAAGCTTTCTTT.

The rearrangement joins TRBV6-1 to TRBJ2-5; 10 bases are shared with TRBD2. J gave up 2 bases and V 8 bases, and 8 bases lay outside the gene matches. The CDR3 is 15 residues long. From germline, CDR1 is MNHNS and CDR2 SASEGT. The CDR3 sequence: CASVAGGLNQETQYF. In nucleotides, the CDR3 is TGTGCCAGCGTAGCGGGAGGCCTTAATCAAGAGACCCAGTACTTC.

The J gene is TRBJ1-4, the V gene TRBV28; D call uncertain. This CDR3 is built from 14 residues. Trimming took 6 bases from V and 8 from J, leaving 16 bases between them. Germline-derived CDR1 and CDR2 are MDHEN and SYDVKM. CDR3 loop: CASRTTLGVEKLFF. In nucleotides, the CDR3 is TGTGCCAGCAGGACTACGCTCGGCGTAGAAAAACTGTTTTTT.

V and J are TRBV28 and TRBJ1-2; tentatively, D is TRBD1 (5 bases). The CDR3 has 11 amino acids. V lost 4 bases to trimming and J lost 7 bases, with 7 bases between them. Germline lookup yields CDR1 MDHEN and CDR2 SYDVKM. In nucleotides, the CDR3 is TGTGCCAGCAGTTGGGGGAGTGGCTACACCTTC. This codes for CASSWGSGYTF.